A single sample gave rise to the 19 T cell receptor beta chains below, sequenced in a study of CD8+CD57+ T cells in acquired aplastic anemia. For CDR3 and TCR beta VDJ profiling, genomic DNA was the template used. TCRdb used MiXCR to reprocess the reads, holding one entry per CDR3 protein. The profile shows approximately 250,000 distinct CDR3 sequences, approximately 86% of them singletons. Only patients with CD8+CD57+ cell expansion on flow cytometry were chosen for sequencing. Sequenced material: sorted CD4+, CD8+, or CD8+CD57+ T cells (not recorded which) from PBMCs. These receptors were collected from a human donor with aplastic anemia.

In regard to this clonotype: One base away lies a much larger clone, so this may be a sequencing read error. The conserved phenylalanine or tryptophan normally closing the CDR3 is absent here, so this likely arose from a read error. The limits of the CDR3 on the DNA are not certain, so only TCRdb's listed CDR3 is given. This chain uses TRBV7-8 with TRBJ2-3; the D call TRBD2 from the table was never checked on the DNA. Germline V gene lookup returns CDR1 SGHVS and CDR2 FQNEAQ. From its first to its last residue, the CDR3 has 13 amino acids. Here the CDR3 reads CASGLAGGPDTHY.

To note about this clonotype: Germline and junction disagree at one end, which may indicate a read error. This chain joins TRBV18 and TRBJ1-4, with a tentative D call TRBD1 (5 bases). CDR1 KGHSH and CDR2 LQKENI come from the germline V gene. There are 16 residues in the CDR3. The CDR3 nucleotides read TGTGCCAGCTCACCCACCGAAGGGGCAACTAATGAAAAACTGCTTTTT. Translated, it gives CASSPTEGATNEKLLF.

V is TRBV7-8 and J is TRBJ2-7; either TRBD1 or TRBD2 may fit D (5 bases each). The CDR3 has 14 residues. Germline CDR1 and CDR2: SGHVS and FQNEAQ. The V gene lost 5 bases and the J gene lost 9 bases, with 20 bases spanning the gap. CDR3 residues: CASSRDQAAHAQYF. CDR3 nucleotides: TGTGCCAGCAGCAGGGACCAAGCGGCCCACGCGCAGTACTTC.

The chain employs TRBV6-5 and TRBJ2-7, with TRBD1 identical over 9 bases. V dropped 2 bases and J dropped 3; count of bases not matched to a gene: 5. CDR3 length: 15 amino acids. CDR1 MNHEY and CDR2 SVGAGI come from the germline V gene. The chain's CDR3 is CASSYPGQGDYEQYF. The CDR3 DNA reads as TGTGCCAGCAGTTACCCGGGACAGGGCGACTACGAGCAGTACTTC.

The CDR3 loop is CASSLAGRPDTQDQFF. CDR3 DNA: TGTGCCAGCAGCTTAGCGGGGCGGCCCGATACGCAGGATCAGTTCTTC. V and J are TRBV7-8 and TRBJ2-1, with TRBD1 as a possible D gene (5 bases). Germline CDR1 reads SGHVS; CDR2 reads FQNEAQ. CDR3 size: 16 residues. Trimming pared 0 bases from V and 13 bases from J, leaving 22 bases between.

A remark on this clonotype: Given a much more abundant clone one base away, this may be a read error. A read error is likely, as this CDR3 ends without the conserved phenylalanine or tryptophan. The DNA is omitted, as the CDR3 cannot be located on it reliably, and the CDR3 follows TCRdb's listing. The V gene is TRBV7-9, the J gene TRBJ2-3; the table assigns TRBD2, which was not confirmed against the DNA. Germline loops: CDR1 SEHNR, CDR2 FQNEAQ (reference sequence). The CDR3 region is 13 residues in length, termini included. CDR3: CASSFGRSGRSDE.

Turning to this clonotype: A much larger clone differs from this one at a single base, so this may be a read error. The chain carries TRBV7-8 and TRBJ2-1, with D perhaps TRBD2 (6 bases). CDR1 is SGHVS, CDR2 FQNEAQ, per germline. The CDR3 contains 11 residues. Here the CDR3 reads CASSLAGGLCF. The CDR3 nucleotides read TGTGCCAGCAGCTTAGCGGGAGGTCTGTGCTTC. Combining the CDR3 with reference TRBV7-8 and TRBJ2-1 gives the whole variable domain GAGVSQSPRYKVAKRGQDVALRCDPISGHVSLFWYQQALGQGPEFLTYFQNEAQLDKSGLPSDRFFAERPEGSVSTLKIQRTQQEDSAVYLCASSLAGGLCFGPGTRLTVL.

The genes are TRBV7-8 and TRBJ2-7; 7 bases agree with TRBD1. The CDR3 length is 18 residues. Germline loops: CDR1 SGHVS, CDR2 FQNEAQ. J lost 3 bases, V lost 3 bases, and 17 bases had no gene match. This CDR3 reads CASSFPPVGTALFYEQYV. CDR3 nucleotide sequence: TGTGCCAGCAGCTTTCCTCCAGTCGGGACAGCCCTTTTCTACGAGCAGTACGTC.

CDR3 nucleotide sequence: TGTGCCAGCAGCCTAGGCTCGGGACACATGAACACTGAAGCTTTCTTT. As protein: CASSLGSGHMNTEAFF. The chain is built from TRBV5-8 and TRBJ1-1; D may be TRBD1 (6 bases). Germline lookup yields CDR1 SGHTS and CDR2 YDEGEE. V was shortened by 4 bases and J by 0 bases, with 16 bases between the two germline ends. The CDR3 runs to 16 residues.

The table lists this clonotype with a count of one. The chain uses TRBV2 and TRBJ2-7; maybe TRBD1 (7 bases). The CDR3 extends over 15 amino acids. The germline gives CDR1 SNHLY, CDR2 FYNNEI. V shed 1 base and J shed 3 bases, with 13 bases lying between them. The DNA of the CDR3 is TGTGCCAGCAGTGAAGAGGGCGGGACAGACTACGAGCAGTACTTC. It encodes CASSEEGGTDYEQYF.

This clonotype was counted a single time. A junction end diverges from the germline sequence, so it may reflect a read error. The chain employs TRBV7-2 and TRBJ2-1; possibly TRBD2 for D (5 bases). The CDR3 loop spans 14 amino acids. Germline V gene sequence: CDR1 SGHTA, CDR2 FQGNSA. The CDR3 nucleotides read TGTGCCAGCAGCTTGACTACGGGGAGCGGAGAGCAGCTGTTC. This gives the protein CASSLTTGSGEQLF.

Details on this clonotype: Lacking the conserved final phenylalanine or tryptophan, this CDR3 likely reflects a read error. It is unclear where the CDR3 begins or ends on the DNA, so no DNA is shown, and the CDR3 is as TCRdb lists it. The CDR3: CASSFPGSGGRHL. The chain has TRBV7-9 and TRBJ1-5; whether TRBD1, the table's D call, matches the DNA was not checked. CDR1 is SEHNR, CDR2 FQNEAQ, per germline (reference sequence). The CDR3 totals 13 residues, both ends included.

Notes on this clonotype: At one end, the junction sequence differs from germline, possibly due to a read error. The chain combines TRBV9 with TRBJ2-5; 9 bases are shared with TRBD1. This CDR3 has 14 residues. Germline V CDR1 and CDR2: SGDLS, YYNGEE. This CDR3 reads CASSAGTGRQFFDF. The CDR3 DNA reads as TGTGCCAGCAGCGCCGGGACAGGGAGGCAGTTCTTCGACTTC.

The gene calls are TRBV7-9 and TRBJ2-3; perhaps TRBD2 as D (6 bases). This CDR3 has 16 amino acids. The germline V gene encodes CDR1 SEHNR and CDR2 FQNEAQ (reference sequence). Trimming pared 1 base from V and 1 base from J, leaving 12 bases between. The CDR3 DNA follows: TGTGCCAGCAGCTTAGAGCGGGCTGCAGGCACAGATACGCAGTATTTT. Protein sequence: CASSLERAAGTDTQYF. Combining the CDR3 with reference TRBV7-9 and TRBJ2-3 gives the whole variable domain DTGVSQNPRHKITKRGQNVTFRCDPISEHNRLYWYRQTLGQGPEFLTYFQNEAQLEKSRLLSDRFSAERPKGSFSTLEIQRTEQGDSAMYLCASSLERAAGTDTQYFGPGTRLTVL.

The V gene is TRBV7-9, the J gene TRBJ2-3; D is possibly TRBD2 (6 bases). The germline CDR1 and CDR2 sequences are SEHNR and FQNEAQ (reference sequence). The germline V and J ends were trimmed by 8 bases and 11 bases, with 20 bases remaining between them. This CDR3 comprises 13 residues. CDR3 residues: CASGDGGTEQQYF. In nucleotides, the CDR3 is TGTGCCAGCGGGGACGGGGGTACAGAGCAGCAGTATTTT.

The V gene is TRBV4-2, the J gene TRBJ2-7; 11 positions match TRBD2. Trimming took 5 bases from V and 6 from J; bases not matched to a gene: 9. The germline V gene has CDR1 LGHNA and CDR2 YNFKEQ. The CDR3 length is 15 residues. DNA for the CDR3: TGTGCCAGCAGCGTTCCTAGCGGGGGGCTGAGCGAGCAGTACTTC. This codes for CASSVPSGGLSEQYF.

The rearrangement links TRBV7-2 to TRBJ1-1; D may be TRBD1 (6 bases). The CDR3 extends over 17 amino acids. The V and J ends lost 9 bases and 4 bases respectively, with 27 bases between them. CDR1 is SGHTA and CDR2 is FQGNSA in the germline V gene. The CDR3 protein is CASSIDSAQGIVTEAFF. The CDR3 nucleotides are TGTGCCAGTAGTATAGATTCGGCCCAGGGGATAGTCACTGAAGCTTTCTTT.

The CDR3 nucleotides are TGTGCCAGCGGAGCAGCTGGGAACATTCAGTACTTCCTGTTTTTT. Translating gives CASGAAGNIQYFLFF. The chain recombines TRBV9 with TRBJ1-4; D not certain. The V end was cut by 7 bases, the J end by 14 bases, with 27 bases between. CDR3 size: 15 residues. From germline, CDR1 is SGDLS and CDR2 YYNGEE.

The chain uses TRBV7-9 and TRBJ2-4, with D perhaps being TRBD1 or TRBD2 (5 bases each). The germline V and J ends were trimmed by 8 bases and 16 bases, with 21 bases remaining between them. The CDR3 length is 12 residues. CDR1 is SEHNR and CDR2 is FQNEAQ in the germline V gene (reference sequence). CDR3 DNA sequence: TGTGCCAGCGGAGGCGCTGGGACCATACTATACTTC. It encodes CASGGAGTILYF.